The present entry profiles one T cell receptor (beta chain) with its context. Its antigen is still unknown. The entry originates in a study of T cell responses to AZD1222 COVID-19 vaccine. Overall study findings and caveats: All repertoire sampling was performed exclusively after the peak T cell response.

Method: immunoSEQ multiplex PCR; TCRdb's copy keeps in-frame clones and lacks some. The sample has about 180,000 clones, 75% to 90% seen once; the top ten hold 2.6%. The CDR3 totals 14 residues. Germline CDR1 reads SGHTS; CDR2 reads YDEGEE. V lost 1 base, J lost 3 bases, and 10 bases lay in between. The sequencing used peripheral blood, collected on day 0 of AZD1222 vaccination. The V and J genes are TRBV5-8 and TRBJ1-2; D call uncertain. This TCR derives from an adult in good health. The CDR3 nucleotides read TGTGCCAGCAGCTTGCTCCGAGGTTACTATGGCTACACCTTC. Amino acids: CASSLLRGYYGYTF.